The 29 T cell receptor beta chains listed next were all sequenced from one sample in a study of cytomegalovirus exposure and HLA in healthy donors. The study ran its PCR with 60 Vbeta and 13 Jbeta primers. Assay used: immunoSEQ multiplex PCR; TCRdb lists only in-frame clones, some missing. The sample holds 30,000 to 35,000 clones. Specimen: PBMCs. Receptor source: a woman aged 40-49 years in good health and CMV-seropositive.

The chain is built from TRBV2 and TRBJ2-3; D is undetermined. Germline V gene lookup returns CDR1 SNHLY and CDR2 FYNNEI. V was cut by 3 bases and J by 0 bases, with 16 bases left in between. This CDR3 spans 17 amino acids. The CDR3 DNA reads as TGTGCCAGCAGTGACCTCAAAAGTAGTGTTAGCACAGATACGCAGTATTTT. Protein product: CASSDLKSSVSTDTQYF.

This rearrangement joins TRBV30 to TRBJ1-6; D perhaps matches TRBD1 (5 bases). The CDR3 loop spans 12 amino acids. Germline lookup yields CDR1 GTSNPN and CDR2 SVGIG (reference sequence). V was cut by 0 bases and J by 9 bases, with 6 bases left in between. Here the CDR3 reads CAWSVGVSPLHF. The CDR3 region has the DNA TGTGCCTGGAGTGTAGGGGTTTCACCCCTCCACTTT.

This rearrangement joins TRBV7-2 to TRBJ2-3; 9 nucleotides match TRBD1. The CDR3 consists of 14 residues. CDR1 and CDR2 from the germline V gene are SGHTA and FQGNSA. With 6 bases clipped from V and 6 bases from J, the junction kept 7 bases outside the gene matches. The CDR3: CASRRGDRGDTQYF. In DNA form, the CDR3 reads TGTGCCAGCAGGAGGGGAGACAGGGGGGATACGCAGTATTTT.

V and J are TRBV4-1 and TRBJ2-7; 7 bases align to TRBD2. Germline assignment: CDR1 MGHRA and CDR2 YSYEKL. The length of the CDR3 is 15 residues. The junction had 7 bases not matched to a gene; V was cut back by 1 base and J by 4 bases. CDR3 DNA sequence: TGCGCCAGCAGCCAAGTTTGGGGGGGGGTATACGAGCAGTACTTC. This sequence encodes CASSQVWGGVYEQYF.

This sequence joins TRBV6-5 and TRBJ2-1; 11 bases fit TRBD1. CDR1 and CDR2 (germline): MNHEY, SVGAGI. J gave up 7 bases and V 4 bases, and 9 bases lay outside the gene matches. The CDR3 runs 16 residues. The CDR3 DNA sequence: TGTGCCAGCAGTTCGAAGGAGGGACAGGGGGGAAATGAGCAGTTCTTC. Protein sequence: CASSSKEGQGGNEQFF.

The rearrangement uses TRBV2 and TRBJ2-7; 7 bases fit TRBD1. This CDR3 comprises 12 residues. CDR1 and CDR2 from the germline V gene are SNHLY and FYNNEI. The junction had 6 bases not matched to a gene; V was cut back by 4 bases and J by 9 bases. The CDR3 DNA is TGTGCCAGCAGTGTTCAAGGGGGCGGGCAGTACTTC. Translation: CASSVQGGGQYF.

The chain combines TRBV9 with TRBJ1-6, with D possibly TRBD1 on 6 matching bases. Germline CDR1 is SGDLS and CDR2 is YYNGEE. Trimming stripped 2 bases from V and 7 bases from J, with 10 bases between. The CDR3 consists of 14 residues. The CDR3 reads CASSVTTGNSPLHF. DNA of the CDR3: TGTGCCAGCAGCGTTACCACAGGGAATTCACCCCTCCACTTT.

The V gene is TRBV6-5, the J gene TRBJ2-7; 10 bases align to TRBD2. The V gene's germline CDR1 is MNHEY and CDR2 SVGAGI. CDR3 length: 15 amino acids. The V gene end was trimmed by 5 bases and the J gene end by 2 bases; junction bases not matched to a gene: 6. CDR3 in DNA: TGTGCCAGCAGTCAATCGGGACTAGCGACCTACGAGCAGTACTTC. It encodes CASSQSGLATYEQYF.

This chain links TRBV19 with TRBJ1-6, with D uncertain. V lost 7 bases and J 1 base, leaving 11 bases between the germline ends. This CDR3 has 15 amino acids. Germline V gene lookup returns CDR1 LNHDA and CDR2 SQIVND (reference sequence). The CDR3 DNA follows: TGTGCCAGTAACGGTGGCGGGTCCTATAATTCACCCCTCCACTTT. Protein sequence: CASNGGGSYNSPLHF.

The chain recombines TRBV5-1 with TRBJ2-1, with 10 bases identical to TRBD2. The CDR3 spans 15 residues. J was trimmed by 5 bases and V by 3 bases; bases with no gene match: 5. Germline V gene sequence: CDR1 SGHRS, CDR2 YFSETQ. The CDR3 reads CASSSGLAADNEQFF. The CDR3 DNA reads as TGCGCCAGCAGCTCCGGACTAGCGGCGGACAATGAGCAGTTCTTC. The variable domain in full, completed from reference TRBV5-1 and TRBJ2-1, reads KAGVTQTPRYLIKTRGQQVTLSCSPISGHRSVSWYQQTPGQGLQFLFEYFSETQRNKGNFPGRFSGRQFSNSRSEMNVSTLELGDSALYLCASSSGLAADNEQFFGPGTRLTVL.

This chain links TRBV30 with TRBJ1-1, with a weak D call TRBD1 (5 bases). This CDR3 has 14 residues. The germline gives CDR1 GTSNPN, CDR2 SVGIG (reference sequence). V lost 7 bases and J lost 4, with 19 bases in between. The CDR3 loop reads CAFRDPRGSTEAFF. CDR3 in DNA: TGTGCCTTCCGGGACCCCCGGGGGAGCACTGAAGCTTTCTTT.

V is TRBV2 and J is TRBJ1-3, with D hard to call. Germline loops: CDR1 SNHLY, CDR2 FYNNEI. Trimming left V 4 bases short and J 4 bases short, with 11 bases between. The CDR3 is 14 amino acids. CDR3 sequence: CASSGYFGGNTIYF. CDR3 DNA sequence: TGTGCCAGCAGTGGATACTTCGGGGGAAACACCATATATTTT.

This chain connects TRBV6-1 to TRBJ2-1; TRBD2 is a possible D gene (6 bases). CDR1 and CDR2 from the germline V gene are MNHNS and SASEGT. The V end lost 10 bases, the J end lost 4 bases, and 20 bases lay between the germline ends. There are 15 residues in the CDR3. CDR3: CATTPGWREYNEQFF. DNA for the CDR3: TGTGCCACCACACCCGGATGGAGGGAGTACAATGAGCAGTTCTTC.

V and J are TRBV7-6 and TRBJ2-7, with a tentative D call TRBD2 (6 bases). Germline V gives CDR1 SGHVS, CDR2 FNYEAQ. The CDR3 loop spans 15 amino acids. The V gene lost 1 base and the J gene lost 6 bases, with 16 bases spanning the gap. CDR3 coding DNA: TGTGCCAGCAGCTTAGGGGCGGGAACCAGTTTCGAGCAGTACTTC. Translation gives CASSLGAGTSFEQYF. Drawing the rest from reference TRBV7-6 and TRBJ2-7, the complete variable domain is GAGVSQSPRYKVTKRGQDVALRCDPISGHVSLYWYRQALGQGPEFLTYFNYEAQQDKSGLPNDRFSAERPEGSISTLTIQRTEQRDSAMYRCASSLGAGTSFEQYFGPGTRLTVT.

The chain recombines TRBV5-1 with TRBJ2-5, with 9 bases aligning to TRBD2. The CDR3 sequence is 16 residues long. CDR1 is SGHRS and CDR2 is YFSETQ in the germline V gene. J gave up 5 bases and V 4 bases, and 12 bases lay outside the gene matches. CDR3 in DNA: TGCGCCAGCAGCGGACTGACTAGCGGAGGGCGGGAGACCCAGTACTTC. Its translation: CASSGLTSGGRETQYF.

Comment on this clone: The germline gene is not matched at one end of the junction; a read error may be the cause. Other DNA sequences of this sample code for an identical CDR3. V usage is TRBV5-1 and J usage is TRBJ2-5; TRBD2 aligns across 13 bases. CDR1 is SGHRS, CDR2 YFSETQ, per germline. The CDR3 runs to 15 residues. The CDR3 DNA is TGCGCTAGCAGCACTAGCGGGGGGGCCAGAGAGACCCAGTACTTC. Protein product: CASSTSGGARETQYF.

The J gene is TRBJ2-2, the V gene TRBV29-1; 13 positions agree with TRBD2. The V gene end was trimmed by 7 bases and the J gene end by 6 bases; junction bases not matched to a gene: 8. The CDR3 is 15 residues long. Germline values: CDR1 SQVTM, CDR2 ANQGSEA. The CDR3 nucleotides read TGCAGCGCGGGACTAGCGGGAAGTGCTGCCGGGGAGCTGTTTTTT. Its translation: CSAGLAGSAAGELFF.

V usage is TRBV5-1 and J usage is TRBJ1-2; D remains unclear. The V end lost 0 bases, the J end lost 6 bases, and 21 bases lay between the germline ends. Germline V gives CDR1 SGHRS, CDR2 YFSETQ. This CDR3 comprises 17 residues. The CDR3 region is CASSLDLFTRRSDGYTF. The DNA for the CDR3 is TGCGCCAGCAGCTTGGATTTGTTTACTAGAAGGAGTGATGGCTACACCTTC.

The J gene is TRBJ1-4, the V gene TRBV9; D uncertain. CDR1 and CDR2 from the germline V gene are SGDLS and YYNGEE. V dropped 4 bases and J dropped 4 bases, with 14 bases sitting between them. The CDR3 has 15 residues. The DNA for the CDR3 is TGTGCCAGCAGCCCCCGCCCGGGATTTAATGAAAAACTGTTTTTT. Translating gives CASSPRPGFNEKLFF. The whole variable domain, remainder taken from reference TRBV9 and TRBJ1-4, is DSGVTQTPKHLITATGQRVTLRCSPRSGDLSVYWYQQSLDQGLQFLIQYYNGEERAKGNILERFSAQQFPDLHSELNLSSLELGDSALYFCASSPRPGFNEKLFFGSGTQLSVL.

The chain couples TRBV19 to TRBJ2-1; the D gene is possibly TRBD1 (6 bases). Germline CDR1 reads LNHDA; CDR2 reads SQIVND (reference sequence). V was clipped by 4 bases and J by 6 bases, with 13 bases between them. This CDR3 comprises 14 residues. CDR3 region: CASSTRTAFNEQFF. Written as DNA, the CDR3 is TGTGCCAGTAGTACGCGGACAGCTTTCAATGAGCAGTTCTTC. Filled out from reference TRBV19 and TRBJ2-1, the complete variable domain reads DGGITQSPKYLFRKEGQNVTLSCEQNLNHDAMYWYRQDPGQGLRLIYYSQIVNDFQKGDIAEGYSVSREKKESFPLTVTSAQKNPTAFYLCASSTRTAFNEQFFGPGTRLTVL.

The chain has TRBV5-1 and TRBJ2-3; TRBD2 aligns across 10 bases. Germline-derived CDR1 and CDR2 are SGHRS and YFSETQ. Trimming took 0 bases from V and 5 from J; bases not matched to a gene: 6. This CDR3 spans 16 amino acids. The chain's CDR3 is CASSLVSGGAEDTQYF. The DNA of the CDR3 is TGCGCCAGCAGCTTGGTAAGCGGGGGGGCCGAAGATACGCAGTATTTT.

The chain recombines TRBV5-1 with TRBJ1-1; D is perhaps TRBD1 (5 bases). Germline CDR1 is SGHRS and CDR2 is YFSETQ. The length of the CDR3 is 13 residues. Trimming took 4 bases from V and 4 from J, leaving 11 bases between them. The CDR3 sequence: CASSTGRRTEAFF. For the CDR3, the DNA is TGCGCCAGCAGCACAGGACGTCGCACTGAAGCTTTCTTT.

This chain links TRBV7-3 with TRBJ1-2; 12 nucleotides match TRBD1. Losses at the gene ends were 5 bases for V and 6 bases for J; bases not matched to a gene: 7. This CDR3 region has 15 residues. The germline V gene encodes CDR1 SGHTA and CDR2 FQGTGA. Here the CDR3 reads CASSPQGQGANGYTF. The CDR3 DNA reads TGTGCCAGCAGCCCTCAGGGACAGGGGGCGAATGGCTACACCTTC.

This chain connects TRBV4-1 to TRBJ2-1; weak D call: TRBD1 (5 bases). The germline V gene encodes CDR1 MGHRA and CDR2 YSYEKL. V shed 1 base and J shed 8 bases, with 15 bases lying between them. The CDR3 covers 15 residues. The CDR3 nucleotides are TGCGCCAGCAGCCAAGTATCATCGATAGGGGATGAGCAGTTCTTC. It encodes CASSQVSSIGDEQFF.

J is TRBJ1-1 and V is TRBV7-9; 9 bases align to TRBD1. The V gene's germline CDR1 is SEHNR and CDR2 FQNEAQ (reference sequence). CDR3 length equals 16 residues. Losses at the gene ends were 5 bases for V and 0 bases for J; bases not matched to a gene: 7. The DNA of the CDR3 is TGTGCCAGCAGCCGACCGGGACAGGGCCTGAACACTGAAGCTTTCTTT. Translating gives CASSRPGQGLNTEAFF.

This rearrangement joins TRBV28 to TRBJ1-2; 7 nucleotides line up with TRBD1. CDR1 MDHEN and CDR2 SYDVKM come from the germline V gene. Unmatched junction bases numbered 1, after V lost 5 bases and J lost 7 bases. The CDR3 is made up of 11 amino acids. In DNA, the CDR3 is TGTGCCAGCAGTCCAGGGGGTGGCTACACCTTC. Amino acid sequence: CASSPGGGYTF.

Considering frequency, this clone is medium-sized. The CDR3, as DNA: TGTGCCATCAGCGGACAGGGAACCTACAATGAGCAGTTCTTC. Residues: CAISGQGTYNEQFF. The chain has TRBV10-3 and TRBJ2-1, with 8 nucleotides matching TRBD1. The length of the CDR3 is 14 residues. J was trimmed by 2 bases and V by 6 bases; bases with no gene match: 3. Germline CDR1 is ENHRY and CDR2 is SYGVKD.

V usage is TRBV5-4 and J usage is TRBJ1-2; 8 bases match TRBD1. V trimming: 4 bases; J trimming: 8 bases; junction bases outside the gene matches: 4. The CDR3 consists of 12 residues. Germline values: CDR1 SGHNT, CDR2 YYREEE (reference sequence). For the CDR3, the DNA is TGTGCCAGCAGCCAGGACAGGGTGGGCTACACCTTC. Protein: CASSQDRVGYTF.

The chain is built from TRBV6-5 and TRBJ1-1, with 7 nucleotides matching TRBD1. Germline values: CDR1 MNHEY, CDR2 SVGAGI. The V segment lost 6 bases and the J segment 4 bases; nucleotides outside the gene matches: 11. This CDR3 spans 15 amino acids. CDR3 DNA: TGTGCCAGCAGCCCCCCGGGCAGGGGGTCCACTGAAGCTTTCTTT. Translated: CASSPPGRGSTEAFF.